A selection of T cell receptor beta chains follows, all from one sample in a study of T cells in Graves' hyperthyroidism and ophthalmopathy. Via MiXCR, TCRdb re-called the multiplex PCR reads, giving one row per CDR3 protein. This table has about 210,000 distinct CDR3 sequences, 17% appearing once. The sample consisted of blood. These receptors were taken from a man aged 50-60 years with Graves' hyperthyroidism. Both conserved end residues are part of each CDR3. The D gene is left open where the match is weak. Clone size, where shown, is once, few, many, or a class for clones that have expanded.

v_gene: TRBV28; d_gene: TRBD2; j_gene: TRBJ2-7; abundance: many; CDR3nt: TGTGCCACCACTTTACCTCCGGGACTAGCGGGAGGGCGGAACGAGCAGTACTTC; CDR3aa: CATTLPPGLAGGRNEQYF
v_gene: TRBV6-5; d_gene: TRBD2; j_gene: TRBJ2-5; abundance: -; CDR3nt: TGTGCCAGCAGTTACGAGGCTAGCGGGAGGCCCCTGTACTTC; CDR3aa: CASSYEASGRPLYF
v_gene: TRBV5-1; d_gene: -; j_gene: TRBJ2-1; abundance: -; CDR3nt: TGCGCCAGCAGCTTACCCGGGTGGTTAAGGAACCTCGGGAGTGAGCAGTTCTTC; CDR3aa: CASSLPGWLRNLGSEQFF
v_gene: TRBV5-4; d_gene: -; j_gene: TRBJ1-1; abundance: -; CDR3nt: TGTGCCAGCAAATCACAGGGGAACACTGAAGCTTTCTTT; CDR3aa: CASKSQGNTEAFF
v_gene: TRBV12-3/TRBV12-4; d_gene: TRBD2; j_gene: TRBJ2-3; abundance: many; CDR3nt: TGTGCCAGCAGTGCCACTAGCGGTTCTGGGGGCGATACGCAGTATTTT; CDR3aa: CASSATSGSGGDTQYF
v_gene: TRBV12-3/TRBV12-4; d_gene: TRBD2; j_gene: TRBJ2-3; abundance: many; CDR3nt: TGTGCCAGCACTCTCCGGCCTGGACTAGCGGGAGCAGATACGCAGTATTTT; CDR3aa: CASTLRPGLAGADTQYF
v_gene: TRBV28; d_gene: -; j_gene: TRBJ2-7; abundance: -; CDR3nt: TGTGCCAGCATGCGGGACCTCTCCTACGAGCAGTACTTC; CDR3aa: CASMRDLSYEQYF
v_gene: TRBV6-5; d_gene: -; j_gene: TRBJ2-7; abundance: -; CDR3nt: TGTGCCAGCAGTGACTCCCACGCGGCAGAGGAGGACGAGCAGTACTTC; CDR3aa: CASSDSHAAEEDEQYF
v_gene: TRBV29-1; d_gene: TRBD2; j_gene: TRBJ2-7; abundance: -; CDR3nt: TGCAGCGTTGGGGGGGAAGCGGGACGGAATTCCTACGAGCAGTACTTC; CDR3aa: CSVGGEAGRNSYEQYF
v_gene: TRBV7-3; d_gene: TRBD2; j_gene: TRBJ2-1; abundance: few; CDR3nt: TGTGCCAGCAGTCGGGTCGGGACTAGCGGGAGCAATGAGCAGTTCTTC; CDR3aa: CASSRVGTSGSNEQFF
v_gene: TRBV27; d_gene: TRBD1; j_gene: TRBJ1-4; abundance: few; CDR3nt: TGTGCCAGCAGTGGCCGGGACAGTGTTTATAGTTATGAAAAACTGTTTTTT; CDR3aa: CASSGRDSVYSYEKLFF
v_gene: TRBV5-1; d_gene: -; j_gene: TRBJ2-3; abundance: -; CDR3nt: TGCGCCAGCAGCTTGGTGACAGATCCATATACGCAGTATTTT; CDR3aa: CASSLVTDPYTQYF
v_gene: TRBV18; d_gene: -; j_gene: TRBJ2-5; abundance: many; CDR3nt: TGTGCCAGCTCACCTCTATTGACACCACAAGAGACCCAGTACTTC; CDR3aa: CASSPLLTPQETQYF
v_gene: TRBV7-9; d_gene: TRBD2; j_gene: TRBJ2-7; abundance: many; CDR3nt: TGTGCCAGCAGCTTAACTAGCGGGAGGGCCGGGGAGCAGTACTTC; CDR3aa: CASSLTSGRAGEQYF
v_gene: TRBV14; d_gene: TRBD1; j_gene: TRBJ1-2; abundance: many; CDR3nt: TGTGCCAGCAGCCAAGATTCGTACAGGGGATACCACTATGGTGGCTACACCTTC; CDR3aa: CASSQDSYRGYHYGGYTF
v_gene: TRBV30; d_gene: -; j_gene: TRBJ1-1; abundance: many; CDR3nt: TGTGCCTGGAGCTCGGTGGGGGGACCGTCCCAAGCTTTCTTT; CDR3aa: CAWSSVGGPSQAFF
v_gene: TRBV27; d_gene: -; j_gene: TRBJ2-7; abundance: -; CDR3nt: TGTGCCAGCAGTTTACAGGGTAACTACGAGCAGTACTTC; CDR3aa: CASSLQGNYEQYF
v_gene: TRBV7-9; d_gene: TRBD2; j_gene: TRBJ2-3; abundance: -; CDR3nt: TGTGCCAGCAGTCTAGACCCAGCGGGAAAGTCGCAGTATTTT; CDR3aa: CASSLDPAGKSQYF
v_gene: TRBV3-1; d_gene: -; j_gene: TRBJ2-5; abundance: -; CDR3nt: TGTGCCGGCAGCCTCGGGGCCCCGGAGACCCAGTACTTC; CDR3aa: CAGSLGAPETQYF
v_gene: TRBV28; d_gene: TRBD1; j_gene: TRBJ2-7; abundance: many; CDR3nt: TGTGCCAGCAACCCAGCCGTCGGACAGGGGGCTAGCTACGAGCAGTACTTC; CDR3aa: CASNPAVGQGASYEQYF
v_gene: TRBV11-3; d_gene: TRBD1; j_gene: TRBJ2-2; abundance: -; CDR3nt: TGTGCCAGCAGCTTAAGAGGGACAGGGGGTACCGGGGAGCTGTTTTTT; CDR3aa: CASSLRGTGGTGELFF
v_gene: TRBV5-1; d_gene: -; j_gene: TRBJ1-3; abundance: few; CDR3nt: TGCGCCAGCAGCTTGGCCGGTGAAAACACCATATATTTT; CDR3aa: CASSLAGENTIYF
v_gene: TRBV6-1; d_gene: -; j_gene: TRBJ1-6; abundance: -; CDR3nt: TGTGCCAGCAGTGAACAGGGGAAAATAGGTTCACCCCTCCACTTT; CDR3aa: CASSEQGKIGSPLHF
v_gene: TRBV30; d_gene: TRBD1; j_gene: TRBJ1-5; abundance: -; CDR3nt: TGTGCCTGGAGTGCGACAGGGGGCAATCAGCCCCAGCATTTT; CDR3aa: CAWSATGGNQPQHF
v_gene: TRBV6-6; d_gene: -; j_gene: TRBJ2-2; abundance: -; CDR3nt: TGTGCCAGCAGTTACTCGACCCTCTTGGGAGGAGTCGGGGAGCTGTTTTTT; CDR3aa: CASSYSTLLGGVGELFF
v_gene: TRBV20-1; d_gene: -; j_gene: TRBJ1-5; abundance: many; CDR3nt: TGCAGTGCCTTGGGTGGCAGGGAATTTCAGCCCCAGCATTTT; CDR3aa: CSALGGREFQPQHF
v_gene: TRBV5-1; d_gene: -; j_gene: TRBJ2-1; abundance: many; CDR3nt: TGCGCCAGCAGTCCCGGGACCCTGGGCAATGAGCAGTTCTTC; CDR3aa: CASSPGTLGNEQFF
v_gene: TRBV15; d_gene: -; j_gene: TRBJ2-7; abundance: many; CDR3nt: TGTGCCACCAGCAGAGATTTCGGGGGTCCATACGAGCAGTACTTC; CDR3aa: CATSRDFGGPYEQYF
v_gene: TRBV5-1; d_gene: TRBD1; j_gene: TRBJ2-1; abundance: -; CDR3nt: TGCGCCAGCAGATATAACATAGAGACAGGGTCGAATGAGCAGTTCTTC; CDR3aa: CASRYNIETGSNEQFF
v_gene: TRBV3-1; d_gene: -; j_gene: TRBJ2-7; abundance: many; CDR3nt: TGTGCCAGCAGCCAAGCGAAGGAGCAGTACTTC; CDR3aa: CASSQAKEQYF
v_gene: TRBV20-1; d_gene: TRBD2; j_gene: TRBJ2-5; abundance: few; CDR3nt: TGCAGTGCTAGAGATCGCGGGAGGGTGATAAGCCAAGAGACCCAGTACTTC; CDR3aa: CSARDRGRVISQETQYF
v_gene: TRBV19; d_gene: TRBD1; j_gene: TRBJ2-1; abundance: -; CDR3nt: TGTGCCAGTACGGGGGACAGGGATTTCTACAATGAGCAGTTCTTC; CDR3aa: CASTGDRDFYNEQFF
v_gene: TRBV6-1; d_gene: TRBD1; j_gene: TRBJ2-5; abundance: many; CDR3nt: TGTGCCAGCAGTGGCCGACAGGGGGATCGAGAGACCCAGTACTTC; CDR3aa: CASSGRQGDRETQYF
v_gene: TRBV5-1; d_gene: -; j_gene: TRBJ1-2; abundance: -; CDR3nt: TGCGCCAGCAGCTTGGAGGTGGCTAACTATGGCTACACCTTC; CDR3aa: CASSLEVANYGYTF
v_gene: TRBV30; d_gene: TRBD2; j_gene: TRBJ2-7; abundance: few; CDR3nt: TGTGCCTGGAGTATAAGACAGCCGGGACTAGCTTGGGAGCAGTACTTC; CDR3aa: CAWSIRQPGLAWEQYF
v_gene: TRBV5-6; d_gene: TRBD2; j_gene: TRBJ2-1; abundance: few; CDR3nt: TGTGCCAGCAGCGACCTGACTAGCGGGGACCACGATGAGCAGTTCTTC; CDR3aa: CASSDLTSGDHDEQFF
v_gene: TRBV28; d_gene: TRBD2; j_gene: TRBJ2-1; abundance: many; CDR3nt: TGTGCCAGCAGGATGGCTAGCGGCGATGAGCAGTTCTTC; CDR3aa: CASRMASGDEQFF
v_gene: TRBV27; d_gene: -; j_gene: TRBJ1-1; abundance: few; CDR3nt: TGTGCCAGCGGCCAACCTCCGGGGGCGAGTGAAGCTTTCTTT; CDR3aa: CASGQPPGASEAFF
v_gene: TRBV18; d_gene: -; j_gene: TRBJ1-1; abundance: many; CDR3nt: TGTGCCAGCTCACCGCTTGGGACGAACACTGAAGCTTTCTTT; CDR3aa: CASSPLGTNTEAFF
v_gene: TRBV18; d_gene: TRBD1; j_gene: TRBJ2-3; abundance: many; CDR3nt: TGTGCCAGCTCACCAAATGGACAGGCCACAGATACGCAGTATTTT; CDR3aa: CASSPNGQATDTQYF
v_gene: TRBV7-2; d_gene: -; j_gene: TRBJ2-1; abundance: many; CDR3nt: TGTGCCAGCAGCCCGAGGACGGAGGGGCCCTACAATGAGCAGTTCTTC; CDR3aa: CASSPRTEGPYNEQFF
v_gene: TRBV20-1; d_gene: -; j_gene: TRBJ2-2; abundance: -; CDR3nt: TGCAGTGCAGCTGACAGACCCCTCGGGGAGCTGTTTTTT; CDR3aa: CSAADRPLGELFF
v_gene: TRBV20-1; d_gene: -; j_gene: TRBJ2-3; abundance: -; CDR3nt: TGCAGTGCTAAAGCCCCGGGCAGGGATACGCAGTATTTT; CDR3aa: CSAKAPGRDTQYF
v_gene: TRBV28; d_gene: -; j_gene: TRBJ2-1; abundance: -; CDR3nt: TGTGCCAGCAAAGGAGGGGGAGAGCAGTTCTTC; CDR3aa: CASKGGGEQFF
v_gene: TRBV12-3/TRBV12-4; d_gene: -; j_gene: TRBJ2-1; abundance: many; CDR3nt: TGTGCCAGCAGTTTCGGGGCTAATGAGCAGTTCTTC; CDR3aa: CASSFGANEQFF
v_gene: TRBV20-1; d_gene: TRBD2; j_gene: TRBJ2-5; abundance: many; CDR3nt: TGCAGTGCTAGAGATGGTGAGGGAGGGGAGACCCAGTACTTC; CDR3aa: CSARDGEGGETQYF
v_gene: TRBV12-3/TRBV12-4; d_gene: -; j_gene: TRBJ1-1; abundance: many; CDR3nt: TGTGCCAGCACTCGGGCCCTCTCAGGGACCCTTGAAGCTTTCTTT; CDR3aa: CASTRALSGTLEAFF
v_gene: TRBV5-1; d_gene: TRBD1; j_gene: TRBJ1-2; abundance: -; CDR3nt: TGCGCCAGCAGCCCGGGACAGGGAGCTTTTTATGGCTACACCTTC; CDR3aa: CASSPGQGAFYGYTF
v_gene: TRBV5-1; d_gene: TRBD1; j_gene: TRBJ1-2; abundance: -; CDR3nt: TGCGCCAGCAGCTTTTTCCGGGACAGTGGTTATGGCTACACCTTC; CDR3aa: CASSFFRDSGYGYTF
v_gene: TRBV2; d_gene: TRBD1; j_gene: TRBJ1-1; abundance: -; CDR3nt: TGTGCCAGCAGTATACAGGGGTTGGGTGAAGCTTTCTTT; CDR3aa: CASSIQGLGEAFF
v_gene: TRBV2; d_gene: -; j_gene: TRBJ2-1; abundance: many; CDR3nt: TGTGCCAGCAGTGAAAACTATGAGCAGTTCTTC; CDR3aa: CASSENYEQFF